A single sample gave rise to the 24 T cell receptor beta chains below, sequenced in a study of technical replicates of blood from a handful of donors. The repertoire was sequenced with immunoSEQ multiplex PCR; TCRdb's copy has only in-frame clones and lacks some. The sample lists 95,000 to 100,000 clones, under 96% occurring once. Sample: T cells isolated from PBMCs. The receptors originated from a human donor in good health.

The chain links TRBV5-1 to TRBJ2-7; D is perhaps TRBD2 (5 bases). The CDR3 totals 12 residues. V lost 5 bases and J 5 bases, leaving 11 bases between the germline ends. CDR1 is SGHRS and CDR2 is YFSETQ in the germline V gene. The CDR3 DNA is TGCGCCAGCAGTCGAGGGTCCCACGAGCAGTACTTC. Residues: CASSRGSHEQYF.

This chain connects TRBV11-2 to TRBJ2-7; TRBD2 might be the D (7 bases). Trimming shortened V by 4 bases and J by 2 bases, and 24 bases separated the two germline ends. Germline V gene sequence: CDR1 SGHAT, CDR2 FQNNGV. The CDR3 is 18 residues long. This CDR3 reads CASSSRGRGRSRAYEQYF. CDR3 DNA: TGTGCCAGCAGCTCAAGGGGGAGGGGTAGGAGCCGGGCCTACGAGCAGTACTTC.

As DNA, the CDR3 is TGTGCCAGCAGCCCTGTCGGGACCTACGAGCAGTACTTC. Translation gives CASSPVGTYEQYF. V is TRBV14 and J is TRBJ2-7; tentative D call: TRBD2 (5 bases). Germline values: CDR1 SGHDN, CDR2 FVKESK. The CDR3 loop spans 13 amino acids. The V end was cut by 4 bases, the J end by 2 bases, with 9 bases between.

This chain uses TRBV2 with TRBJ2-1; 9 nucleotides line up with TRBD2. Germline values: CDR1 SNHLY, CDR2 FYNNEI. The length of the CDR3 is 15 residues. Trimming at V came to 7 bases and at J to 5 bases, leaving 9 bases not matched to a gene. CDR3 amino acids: CASTLTSGSNNEQFF. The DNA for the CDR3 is TGTGCCAGCACCTTGACTAGCGGATCGAACAATGAGCAGTTCTTC.

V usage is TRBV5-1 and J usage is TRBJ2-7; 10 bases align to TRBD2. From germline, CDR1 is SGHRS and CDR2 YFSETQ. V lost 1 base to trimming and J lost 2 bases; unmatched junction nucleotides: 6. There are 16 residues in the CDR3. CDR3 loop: CASSLSVAGGPYEQYF. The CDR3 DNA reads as TGCGCCAGCAGCTTGAGCGTAGCGGGAGGCCCCTACGAGCAGTACTTC.

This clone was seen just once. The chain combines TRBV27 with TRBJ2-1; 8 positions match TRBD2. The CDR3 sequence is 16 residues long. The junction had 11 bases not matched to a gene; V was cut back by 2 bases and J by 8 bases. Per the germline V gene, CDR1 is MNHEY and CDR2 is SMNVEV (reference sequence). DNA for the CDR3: TGTGCCAGCAGTTTAGAGCGGGAGAGGGGGGGCGATGAGCAGTTCTTC. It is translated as CASSLERERGGDEQFF.

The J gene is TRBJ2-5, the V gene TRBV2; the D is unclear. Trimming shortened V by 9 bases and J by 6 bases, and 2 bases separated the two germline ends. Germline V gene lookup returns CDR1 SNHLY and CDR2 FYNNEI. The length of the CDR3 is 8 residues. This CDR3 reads CASKTQYF. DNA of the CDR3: TGTGCCAGTAAGACCCAGTACTTC.

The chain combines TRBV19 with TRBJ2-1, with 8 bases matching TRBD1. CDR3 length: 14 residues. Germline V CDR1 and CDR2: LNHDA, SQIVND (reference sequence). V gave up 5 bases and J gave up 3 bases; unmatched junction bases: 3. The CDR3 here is CASSVDRGYNEQFF. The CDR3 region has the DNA TGTGCCAGTAGTGTCGACAGGGGCTACAATGAGCAGTTCTTC.

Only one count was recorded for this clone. The CDR3 region is CASSFPGQGRKNIQYF. In DNA, the CDR3 is TGTGCCAGCAGTTTCCCCGGTCAGGGGCGTAAAAACATTCAGTACTTC. The rearrangement uses TRBV28 and TRBJ2-4; D perhaps matches TRBD1 (6 bases). Trimming pared 3 bases from V and 4 bases from J, leaving 16 bases between. CDR1 MDHEN and CDR2 SYDVKM come from the germline V gene. The CDR3 consists of 16 residues.

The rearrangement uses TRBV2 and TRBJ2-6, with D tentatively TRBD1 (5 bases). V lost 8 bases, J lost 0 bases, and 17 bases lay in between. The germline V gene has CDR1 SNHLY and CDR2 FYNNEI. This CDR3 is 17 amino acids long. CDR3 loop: CASLMQGPNSGANVLTF. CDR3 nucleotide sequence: TGTGCCAGCTTGATGCAGGGCCCGAACTCTGGGGCCAACGTCCTGACTTTC.

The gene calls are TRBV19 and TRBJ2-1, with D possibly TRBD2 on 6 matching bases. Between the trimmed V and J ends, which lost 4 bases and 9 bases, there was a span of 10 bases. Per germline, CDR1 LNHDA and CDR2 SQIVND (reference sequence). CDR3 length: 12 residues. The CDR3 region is CASSKRGGEQFF. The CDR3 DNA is TGTGCCAGTAGTAAAAGGGGAGGTGAGCAGTTCTTC.

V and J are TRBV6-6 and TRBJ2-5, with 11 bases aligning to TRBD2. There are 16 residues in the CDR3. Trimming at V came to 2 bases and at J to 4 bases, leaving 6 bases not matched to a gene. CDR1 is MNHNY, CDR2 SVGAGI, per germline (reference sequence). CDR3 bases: TGTGCCAGCAGTTACCTGGATAGCGGGAGGGGAGAGACCCAGTACTTC. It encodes CASSYLDSGRGETQYF.

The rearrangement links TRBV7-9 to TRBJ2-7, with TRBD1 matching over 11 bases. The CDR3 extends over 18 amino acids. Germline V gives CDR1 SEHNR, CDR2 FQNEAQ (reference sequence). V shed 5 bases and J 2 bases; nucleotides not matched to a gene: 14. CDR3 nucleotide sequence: TGTGCCAGCAGCAAGGACAGGGGGCTAGCGGGTTATACCTACGAGCAGTACTTC. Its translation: CASSKDRGLAGYTYEQYF.

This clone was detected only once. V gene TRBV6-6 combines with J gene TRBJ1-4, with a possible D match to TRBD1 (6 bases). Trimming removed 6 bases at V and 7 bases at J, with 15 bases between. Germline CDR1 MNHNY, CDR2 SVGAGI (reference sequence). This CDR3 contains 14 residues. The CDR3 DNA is TGTGCCAGCAGAAACAGGGTGGGGAGTGAAAAACTGTTTTTT. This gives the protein CASRNRVGSEKLFF.

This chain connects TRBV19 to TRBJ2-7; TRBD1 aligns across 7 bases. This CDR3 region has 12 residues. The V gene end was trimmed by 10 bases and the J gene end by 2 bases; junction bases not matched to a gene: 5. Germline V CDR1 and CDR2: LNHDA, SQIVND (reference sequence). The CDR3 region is CATSDRTYEQYF. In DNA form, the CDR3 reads TGTGCCACCTCGGACAGGACCTACGAGCAGTACTTC.

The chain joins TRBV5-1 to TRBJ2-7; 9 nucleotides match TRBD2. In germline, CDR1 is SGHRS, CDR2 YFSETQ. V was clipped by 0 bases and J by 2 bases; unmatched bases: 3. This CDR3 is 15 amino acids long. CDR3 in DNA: TGCGCCAGCAGCTTGGGGCTAGCGGGACCCTACGAGCAGTACTTC. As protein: CASSLGLAGPYEQYF.

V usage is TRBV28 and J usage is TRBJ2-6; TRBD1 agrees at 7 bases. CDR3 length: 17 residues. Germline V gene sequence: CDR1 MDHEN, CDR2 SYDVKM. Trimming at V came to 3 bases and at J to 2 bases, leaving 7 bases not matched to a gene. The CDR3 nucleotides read TGTGCCAGCAGTTTGGTGCAGGGGGTTGCTGGGGCCAACGTCCTGACTTTC. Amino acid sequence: CASSLVQGVAGANVLTF.

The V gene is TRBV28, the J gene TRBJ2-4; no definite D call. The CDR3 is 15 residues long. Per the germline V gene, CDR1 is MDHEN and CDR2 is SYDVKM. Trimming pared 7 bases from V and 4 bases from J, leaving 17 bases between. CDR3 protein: CASTQAQQIKNIQYF. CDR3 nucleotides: TGTGCCAGCACCCAGGCCCAACAGATAAAAAACATTCAGTACTTC. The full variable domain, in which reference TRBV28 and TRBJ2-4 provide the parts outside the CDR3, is DVKVTQSSRYLVKRTGEKVFLECVQDMDHENMFWYRQDPGLGLRLIYFSYDVKMKEKGDIPEGYSVSREKKERFSLILESASTNQTSMYLCASTQAQQIKNIQYFGAGTRLSVL.

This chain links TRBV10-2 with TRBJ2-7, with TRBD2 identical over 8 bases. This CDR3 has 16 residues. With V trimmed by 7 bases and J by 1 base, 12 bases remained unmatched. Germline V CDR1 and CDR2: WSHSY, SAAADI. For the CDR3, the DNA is TGCGCCAGCACTTCGGGGGAGCGGGAGTTATCCTACGAGCAGTACTTC. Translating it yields CASTSGERELSYEQYF.

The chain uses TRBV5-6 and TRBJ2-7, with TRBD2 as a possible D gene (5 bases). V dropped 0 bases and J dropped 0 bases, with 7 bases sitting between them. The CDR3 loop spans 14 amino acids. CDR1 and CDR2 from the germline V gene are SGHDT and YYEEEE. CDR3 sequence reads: CASSLGGLSYEQYF. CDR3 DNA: TGTGCCAGCAGCTTGGGAGGGCTCTCCTACGAGCAGTACTTC.

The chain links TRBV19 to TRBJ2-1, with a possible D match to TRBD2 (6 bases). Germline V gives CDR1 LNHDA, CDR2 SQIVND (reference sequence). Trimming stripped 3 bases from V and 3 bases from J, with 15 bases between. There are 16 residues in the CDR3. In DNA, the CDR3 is TGTGCCAGTAGTATGATGGGGACTTCTCGCTACAATGAGCAGTTCTTC. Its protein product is CASSMMGTSRYNEQFF.

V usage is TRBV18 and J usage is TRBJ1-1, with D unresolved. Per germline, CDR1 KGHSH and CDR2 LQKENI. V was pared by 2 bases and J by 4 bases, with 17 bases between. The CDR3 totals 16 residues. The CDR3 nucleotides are TGTGCCAGCTCACCATTGGCGGAGTCCCGGGGCACTGAAGCTTTCTTT. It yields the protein CASSPLAESRGTEAFF.

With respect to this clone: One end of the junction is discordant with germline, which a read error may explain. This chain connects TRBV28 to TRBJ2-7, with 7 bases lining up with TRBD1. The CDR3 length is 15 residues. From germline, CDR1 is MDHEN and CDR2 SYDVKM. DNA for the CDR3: TGTGCCAGCAATTCACTGACAGGGCCCTCCCACGAGCAGTACTTC. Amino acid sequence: CASNSLTGPSHEQYF. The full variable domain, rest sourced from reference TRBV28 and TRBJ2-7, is DVKVTQSSRYLVKRTGEKVFLECVQDMDHENMFWYRQDPGLGLRLIYFSYDVKMKEKGDIPEGYSVSREKKERFSLILESASTNQTSMYLCASNSLTGPSHEQYFGPGTRLTVT.

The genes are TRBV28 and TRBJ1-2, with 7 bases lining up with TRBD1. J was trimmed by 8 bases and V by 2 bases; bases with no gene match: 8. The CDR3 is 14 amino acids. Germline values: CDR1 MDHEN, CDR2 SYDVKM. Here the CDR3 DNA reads TGTGCCAGCAGTTTAGCAGCAGGGGGAGGCGGCTACACCTTC. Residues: CASSLAAGGGGYTF.